This TCR beta chain is from a study of blood T cell repertoires in COVID-19. Sequencing was performed with immunoSEQ multiplex PCR; in TCRdb, only in-frame clones are kept and a portion is missing. Seen here are fewer than 500,000 clones, 75% to 90% observed once, and the top ten hold around 0.64%. Trimming left V 3 bases short and J 6 bases short, with 14 bases between. The germline V gene encodes CDR1 LNHDA and CDR2 SQIVND (reference sequence). The CDR3 runs 14 residues. Living in about 25 US areas, the participants were between roughly 18 and 90 years of age. Two negative PCRs, clearance, or symptom resolution characterized the recovered Cohort 3 donors.

V gene TRBV19 combines with J gene TRBJ1-1, with D perhaps matching TRBD1 (5 bases). The TCR sequence derives from a woman younger than 30 who had recovered from COVID-19. The specimen was PBMCs or T cells enriched from blood (not recorded which). This CDR3 reads CASSMAWGRAEAFF. DNA of the CDR3: TGTGCCAGTAGTATGGCCTGGGGGAGGGCTGAAGCTTTCTTT.